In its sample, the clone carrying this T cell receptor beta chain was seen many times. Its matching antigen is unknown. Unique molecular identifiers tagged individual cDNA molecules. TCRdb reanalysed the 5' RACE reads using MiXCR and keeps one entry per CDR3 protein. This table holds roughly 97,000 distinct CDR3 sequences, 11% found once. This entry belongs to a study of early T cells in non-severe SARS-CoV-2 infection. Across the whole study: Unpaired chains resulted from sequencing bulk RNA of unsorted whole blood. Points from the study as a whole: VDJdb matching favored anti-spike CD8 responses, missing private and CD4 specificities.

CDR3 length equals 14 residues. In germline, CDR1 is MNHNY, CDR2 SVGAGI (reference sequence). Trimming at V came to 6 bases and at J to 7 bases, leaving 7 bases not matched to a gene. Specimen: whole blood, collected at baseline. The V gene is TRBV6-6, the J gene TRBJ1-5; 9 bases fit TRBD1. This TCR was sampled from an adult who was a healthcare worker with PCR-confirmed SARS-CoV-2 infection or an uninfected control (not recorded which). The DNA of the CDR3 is TGTGCCAGCAGCTACCGGGACAGGGAGCAGCCCCAGCATTTT. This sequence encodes CASSYRDREQPQHF.